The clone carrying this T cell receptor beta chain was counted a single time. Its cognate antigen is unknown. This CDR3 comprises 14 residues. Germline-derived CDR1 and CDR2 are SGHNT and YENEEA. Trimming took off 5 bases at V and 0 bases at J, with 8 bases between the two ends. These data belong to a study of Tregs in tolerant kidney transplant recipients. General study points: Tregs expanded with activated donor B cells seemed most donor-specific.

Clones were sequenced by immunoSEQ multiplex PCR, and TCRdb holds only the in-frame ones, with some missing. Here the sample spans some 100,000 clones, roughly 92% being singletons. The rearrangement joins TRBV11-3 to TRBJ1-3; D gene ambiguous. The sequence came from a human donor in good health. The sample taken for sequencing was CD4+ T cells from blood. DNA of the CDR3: TGTGCCAGCAGCGCTATCATCTCTGGAAACACCATATATTTT. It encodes CASSAIISGNTIYF. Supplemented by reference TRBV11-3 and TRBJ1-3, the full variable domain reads EAGVVQSPRYKIIEKKQPVAFWCNPISGHNTLYWYLQNLGQGPELLIRYENEEAVDDSQLPKDRFSAERLKGVDSTLKIQPAELGDSAVYLCASSAIISGNTIYFGEGSWLTVV.